This T cell receptor beta chain was retrieved from a study of regulatory T cells in long-lasting Graves disease. Arm-PCR of CDR3 regions with iRepertoire HTBI primers generated TCR beta libraries. TCRdb fed the multiplex PCR reads into MiXCR, producing one record per CDR3 protein. The sample holds 300,000 to 400,000 distinct CDR3 sequences, about a sixth seen once. Time point given: newly diagnosed GD, antithyroid drugs for less than 3 months. Researchers made the TCR library from RNA that was extracted from PBMCs. In its sample, this clonotype was seen many times. V shed 10 bases and J 8 bases; nucleotides not matched to a gene: 9. This CDR3 region has 14 residues. CDR1 and CDR2 (germline): SEHNR, FQNEAQ (reference sequence). This sample was also put to use in a study of T cells in Graves' hyperthyroidism and ophthalmopathy. That source reports: HTBI primers were used for first-round RT-PCR of the TCR CDR3.

V gene TRBV7-9 combines with J gene TRBJ1-6, with 9 bases fitting TRBD1. The sample in question was peripheral blood mononuclear cells (PBMCs), obtained at new diagnosis, from a patient treated with antithyroid drugs. This TCR was sampled from a middle-aged man with Graves disease. As DNA, the CDR3 is TGTGCCACCAACCGGGGACAGGGTGATTCACCCCTCCACTTT. Its translation: CATNRGQGDSPLHF.